The T cell receptor (beta chain) under discussion was sequenced for a study of PD-1 blockade in mismatch repair-deficient tumors (dated by TCRdb to about 2017). Some background on the complete study: Between late 2013 and September 2016, the trial enrolled 86 consecutive patients with more than 10 mismatch repair-deficient cancer types, every one of whom had been previously treated and was progressing. Tumor-associated T cell clones were tracked in the peripheral blood of patients responding to PD-1 blockade by deep sequencing of TCR CDR3 regions. Broad study findings and their caveats: After pembrolizumab, tumor-resident clones, which were often undetectable in blood before treatment, expanded rapidly and then contracted, generally ahead of radiologic responses.

This clone was recorded only once. Its antigen remains unidentified. No per-base quality is available; no much larger clone lies one base away. For every enrolled patient, mismatch repair deficiency was confirmed by either polymerase chain reaction or immunohistochemistry. TCR sequencing was performed for a few patients who responded to pembrolizumab therapy. Pembrolizumab PD-1 blockade was prospectively tested in advanced mismatch repair-deficient cancers, regardless of tissue of origin, in the phase II trial. Peripheral blood T cell samples were serially collected before and at multiple times after PD-1 blockade was started. Blood sampling times were expressed in weeks after the first pembrolizumab dose. V loses 0 bases of germline sequence and J loses 5 bases, and the interval between the two ends is 5 bases. The germline V gene specifies SGHRS as CDR1 and YFSETQ as CDR2. The CDR3 runs 13 residues from the cysteine to the phenylalanine. Of the read, only the CDR3 DNA is kept; its 39 bases are in frame from base 1.

The library was made by the immunoSEQ multiplex PCR assay. Entries here come from immuneACCESS through TCRdb and include only in-frame sequences with V and J called. Some clones fail to appear in such tables; in the studies checked, an unresolved V gene covers under half of the shortfall, and the cause of the remainder is unknown. The sample table lists some 120,000 clones, 60% to 85% of them with a count of one. Clones ranked in the top ten supply 4% to 6% of the sample. The clonotype comes from an adult with mismatch repair-deficient cancer. The rearranged segments are TRBV5-1 and TRBJ1-4; the D gene is not confidently resolved. Sequenced material: peripheral blood, taken roughly 60 weeks after starting pembrolizumab. The CDR3 has the sequence CASSLATNEKLFF. The nucleotides read TGCGCCAGCAGCTTGGCCACAAATGAAAAACTGTTTTTT.